The 25 T cell receptor beta chains presented below share a single source sample, sequenced in a study of blood T cell repertoires in COVID-19. TCRdb's table, derived via immunoSEQ multiplex PCR, lists solely in-frame clones and lacks some. The sample consists of roughly 45,000 clones, roughly 80% of them appearing once. Input material: peripheral blood. These receptors were obtained from a human donor in a cohort sampled during active COVID-19.

The J gene is TRBJ2-6, the V gene TRBV5-1, with 8 bases matching TRBD1. The length of the CDR3 is 15 residues. V shed 5 bases, J shed 4 bases, and the junction held 5 bases outside the gene matches. From germline, CDR1 is SGHRS and CDR2 YFSETQ. The CDR3 DNA reads as TGCGCCAGCAGGGACAGGGTATCCGGGGCCAACGTCCTGACTTTC. The encoded protein is CASRDRVSGANVLTF.

This clone was seen a single time. The chain employs TRBV7-9 and TRBJ1-4; no firm D call. Trimming removed 1 base from V and 8 bases from J, with 17 bases in between. The CDR3 is 16 residues long. Germline CDR1 reads SEHNR; CDR2 reads FQNEAQ (reference sequence). The CDR3 region has the DNA TGTGCCAGCAGCTTAGGTGTATCACCGGAGGAAGAAAAACTGTTTTTT. It translates to CASSLGVSPEEEKLFF.

This sequence joins TRBV7-2 and TRBJ2-7; 7 bases align to TRBD1. Germline CDR1 SGHTA, CDR2 FQGNSA. V shed 4 bases and J 4 bases; nucleotides not matched to a gene: 13. The CDR3 has 16 amino acids. As DNA, the CDR3 is TGTGCCAGCAGCTCACTGGGGGACAAGGGACAGTACGAGCAGTACTTC. It specifies CASSSLGDKGQYEQYF.

The rearrangement uses TRBV29-1 and TRBJ1-1, with TRBD1 as a possible D gene (5 bases). Germline V gene sequence: CDR1 SQVTM, CDR2 ANQGSEA. This CDR3 is built from 12 residues. Trimming took off 7 bases at V and 0 bases at J, with 9 bases between the two ends. For the CDR3, the DNA is TGCAGCGCGGGGGGAGTGAACACTGAAGCTTTCTTT. The encoded protein is CSAGGVNTEAFF.

This chain uses TRBV5-1 with TRBJ2-6; 8 nucleotides match TRBD1. V shed 0 bases and J 0 bases; nucleotides not matched to a gene: 5. Germline CDR1 reads SGHRS; CDR2 reads YFSETQ. CDR3 length: 18 residues. DNA of the CDR3: TGCGCCAGCAGCTTGGAGGCAGGGGGCACCTCTGGGGCCAACGTCCTGACTTTC. The encoded protein is CASSLEAGGTSGANVLTF.

The chain has TRBV13 and TRBJ2-7; TRBD1 might be the D (5 bases). Between the trimmed V and J ends, which lost 1 base and 0 bases, there was a span of 10 bases. The germline CDR1 and CDR2 sequences are PRHDT and FYEKMQ (reference sequence). The CDR3 loop spans 15 amino acids. The CDR3 is CASSLVGQGSYEQYF. The CDR3 nucleotides are TGTGCCAGCAGCTTAGTCGGGCAGGGCTCCTACGAGCAGTACTTC.

J is TRBJ1-1 and V is TRBV6-5; the D is unclear. Trimming shortened V by 4 bases and J by 8 bases, and 8 bases separated the two germline ends. Germline V lookup: CDR1 MNHEY, CDR2 SVGAGI. The CDR3 spans 11 residues. The chain's CDR3 is CASSLNWEAFF. Here the CDR3 DNA reads TGTGCCAGCAGTTTAAACTGGGAAGCTTTCTTT.

This chain connects TRBV2 to TRBJ2-2; no firm D call. The CDR3 is made up of 14 amino acids. The V gene lost 6 bases and the J gene lost 3 bases, with 11 bases spanning the gap. CDR1 and CDR2 (germline): SNHLY, FYNNEI. This CDR3 is CASSQTTDTGELFF. The CDR3 coding sequence is TGTGCCAGCAGCCAAACCACAGACACCGGGGAGCTGTTTTTT.

This chain links TRBV11-2 with TRBJ2-7; D gene unclear. This CDR3 is 11 amino acids long. Germline V gene lookup returns CDR1 SGHAT and CDR2 FQNNGV. The V gene lost 10 bases and the J gene lost 4 bases, with 11 bases spanning the gap. As DNA, the CDR3 is TGTGCCATCAGGTCCGGGTACGAGCAGTACTTC. This codes for CAIRSGYEQYF.

The chain joins TRBV9 to TRBJ2-1, with 8 bases aligning to TRBD1. Germline V gene lookup returns CDR1 SGDLS and CDR2 YYNGEE. V trimming: 5 bases; J trimming: 4 bases; junction bases outside the gene matches: 8. This CDR3 region has 15 residues. CDR3 bases: TGTGCCAGCAGTGTATCCGGGACAGGATACAATGAGCAGTTCTTC. It translates to CASSVSGTGYNEQFF.

This chain connects TRBV28 to TRBJ2-7; possible D gene TRBD1, 5 bases. V was cut by 6 bases and J by 3 bases, with 15 bases left in between. Germline loops: CDR1 MDHEN, CDR2 SYDVKM. The CDR3 is 14 residues long. The CDR3 here is CASSPVGEGYEQYF. The CDR3 nucleotides read TGTGCCAGCAGCCCGGTAGGGGAAGGCTACGAGCAGTACTTC. Together with reference TRBV28 and TRBJ2-7, the CDR3 gives the full variable domain: DVKVTQSSRYLVKRTGEKVFLECVQDMDHENMFWYRQDPGLGLRLIYFSYDVKMKEKGDIPEGYSVSREKKERFSLILESASTNQTSMYLCASSPVGEGYEQYFGPGTRLTVT.

The chain is built from TRBV5-1 and TRBJ2-2; a possible D gene is TRBD2 (5 bases). From germline, CDR1 is SGHRS and CDR2 YFSETQ. CDR3 length: 14 residues. Trimming left V 2 bases short and J 6 bases short, with 11 bases between. The CDR3 DNA is TGCGCCAGCAGCTTCACCTGGACTCCCGGGGAGCTGTTTTTT. Its translation: CASSFTWTPGELFF.

The chain joins TRBV6-4 to TRBJ2-3; 8 nucleotides agree with TRBD2. J was trimmed by 1 base and V by 0 bases; bases with no gene match: 6. There are 17 residues in the CDR3. Germline CDR1 and CDR2: MRHNA and SNTAGT. Here the CDR3 DNA reads TGTGCCAGCAGTGACTCGGAGGTCGGGGGGGGCACAGATACGCAGTATTTT. Amino acids: CASSDSEVGGGTDTQYF.

The gene calls are TRBV19 and TRBJ1-6; tentative D call: TRBD1 (6 bases). The CDR3 totals 16 residues. The germline gives CDR1 LNHDA, CDR2 SQIVND (reference sequence). Trimming pared 1 base from V and 4 bases from J, leaving 11 bases between. In DNA form, the CDR3 reads TGTGCCAGTAGTATAGTAACGACAGGATATAATTCACCCCTCCACTTT. Translation gives CASSIVTTGYNSPLHF.

The chain employs TRBV28 and TRBJ1-2; 8 bases are shared with TRBD1. J lost 5 bases, V lost 2 bases, and 7 bases had no gene match. The V gene's germline CDR1 is MDHEN and CDR2 SYDVKM. This CDR3 contains 15 residues. The DNA for the CDR3 is TGTGCCAGCAGTTTACTCATGCAGGGGGCGTATGGCTACACCTTC. This translates into CASSLLMQGAYGYTF.

The chain recombines TRBV2 with TRBJ2-2; D possibly corresponds to TRBD1 (5 bases). CDR1 and CDR2 from the germline V gene are SNHLY and FYNNEI. Trimming shortened V by 11 bases and J by 1 base, and 17 bases separated the two germline ends. This CDR3 contains 15 residues. This chain's CDR3 is CAGRTDNLNTGELFF. CDR3 coding DNA: TGTGCCGGGCGAACGGACAACCTGAACACCGGGGAGCTGTTTTTT.

The rearrangement links TRBV11-2 to TRBJ2-7; D remains ambiguous. This CDR3 comprises 13 residues. Trimming removed 6 bases from V and 3 bases from J, with 12 bases in between. Per germline, CDR1 SGHAT and CDR2 FQNNGV. CDR3 sequence: CASSRQVYYEQYF. DNA for the CDR3: TGTGCCAGCAGTCGTCAGGTGTACTACGAGCAGTACTTC.

The chain is built from TRBV14 and TRBJ2-3, with TRBD1 identical over 11 bases. CDR3 length equals 15 residues. V was clipped by 3 bases and J by 3 bases; unmatched bases: 2. Germline loops: CDR1 SGHDN, CDR2 FVKESK. CDR3 nucleotides: TGTGCCAGCAGCCACGGGACAGGGGGGACAGATACGCAGTATTTT. This translates into CASSHGTGGTDTQYF.

This clone appeared a few times. The junction departs from germline at one end; a sequencing error may be responsible. The rearrangement links TRBV6-2 or TRBV6-3 to TRBJ2-7; TRBD1 might be the D (6 bases). The CDR3 is made up of 14 amino acids. Germline V gene data show CDR1 as MNHEY and CDR2 as SVGEGT. CDR3 nucleotide sequence: TGTGCCAGCAGTTACCCACAAACCGGACAGCCACAGGACTTC. It is translated as CASSYPQTGQPQDF.

This clone was counted a few times. This chain joins TRBV6-2 or TRBV6-3 and TRBJ1-6; 9 nucleotides align to TRBD1. V shed 5 bases, J shed 7 bases, and the junction held 6 bases outside the gene matches. CDR3 length: 15 amino acids. The germline V gene encodes CDR1 MNHEY and CDR2 SVGEGT. CDR3 sequence: CASSTPGQGNSPLHF. CDR3 coding DNA: TGTGCCAGCAGTACCCCCGGACAGGGGAATTCACCCCTCCACTTT.

This clone was counted once. The V and J genes are TRBV2 and TRBJ1-1; maybe TRBD1 (5 bases). V lost 3 bases and J lost 1, with 12 bases in between. The V gene's germline CDR1 is SNHLY and CDR2 FYNNEI. CDR3 size: 15 residues. CDR3 region: CASSDRGGTNTEAFF. CDR3 in DNA: TGTGCCAGCAGTGATAGGGGCGGAACGAACACTGAAGCTTTCTTT.

The V call is TRBV9, the J call TRBJ2-3, with TRBD1 matching over 9 bases. The length of the CDR3 is 15 residues. V lost 3 bases to trimming and J lost 1 base; unmatched junction nucleotides: 3. CDR1 and CDR2 (germline): SGDLS, YYNGEE. The CDR3 sequence: CASSGTGDGTDTQYF. CDR3 DNA: TGTGCCAGCAGCGGGACAGGGGATGGCACAGATACGCAGTATTTT.

The chain is built from TRBV12-3 or TRBV12-4 and TRBJ1-5; the D is unclear. V shed 8 bases and J shed 6 bases, with 14 bases lying between them. CDR3 length: 13 residues. The CDR3 spells CASGGIIGQPQHF. Written as DNA, the CDR3 is TGTGCCAGCGGCGGTATAATAGGTCAGCCCCAGCATTTT.

The count of this clone is one. This rearrangement joins TRBV10-3 to TRBJ1-1, with D possibly matching TRBD1 (5 bases). V shed 3 bases and J shed 2 bases, with 19 bases lying between them. From germline, CDR1 is ENHRY and CDR2 SYGVKD. This CDR3 has 17 amino acids. CDR3 in amino acids: CAISESPGGPENTEAFF. CDR3 bases: TGTGCCATCAGTGAATCCCCCGGGGGACCAGAAAACACTGAAGCTTTCTTT.

Here the CDR3 reads CAWSLDQGNTIYF. CDR3 coding DNA: TGTGCCTGGAGCTTAGATCAGGGGAACACCATATATTTT. This sequence joins TRBV30 and TRBJ1-3; possibly TRBD1 for D (6 bases). Trimming stripped 3 bases from V and 7 bases from J, with 13 bases between. The CDR3 totals 13 residues. The germline V gene encodes CDR1 GTSNPN and CDR2 SVGIG (reference sequence).